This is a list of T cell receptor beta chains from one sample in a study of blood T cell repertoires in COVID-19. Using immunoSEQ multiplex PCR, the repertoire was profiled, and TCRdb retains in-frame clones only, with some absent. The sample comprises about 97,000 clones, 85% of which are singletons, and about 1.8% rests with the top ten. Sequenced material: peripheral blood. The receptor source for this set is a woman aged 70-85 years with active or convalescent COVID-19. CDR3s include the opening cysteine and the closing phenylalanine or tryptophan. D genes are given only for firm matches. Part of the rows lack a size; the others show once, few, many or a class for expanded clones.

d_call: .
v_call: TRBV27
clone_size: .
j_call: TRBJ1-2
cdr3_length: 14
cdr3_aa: CASRPSGGHYGYTF
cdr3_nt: TGTGCCAGCAGGCCCAGCGGGGGGCACTATGGCTACACCTTC

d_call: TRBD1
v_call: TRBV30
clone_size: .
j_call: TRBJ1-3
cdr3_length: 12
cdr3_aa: CAWSTGGHTIYF
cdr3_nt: TGTGCCTGGAGTACAGGGGGACACACCATATATTTT

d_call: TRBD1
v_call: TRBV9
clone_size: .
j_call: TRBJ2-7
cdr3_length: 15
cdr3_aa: CASSEQPGQGHEQYF
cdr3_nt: TGTGCCAGCAGCGAGCAACCGGGACAGGGCCACGAGCAGTACTTC

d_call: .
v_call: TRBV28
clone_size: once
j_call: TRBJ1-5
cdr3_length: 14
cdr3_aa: CASSQQGGNQPQHF
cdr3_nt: TGTGCCAGCAGTCAACAGGGAGGCAATCAGCCCCAGCATTTT

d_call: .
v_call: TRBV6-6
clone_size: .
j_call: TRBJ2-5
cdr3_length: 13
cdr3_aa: CASSYPEQETQYF
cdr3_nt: TGTGCCAGCAGTTACCCGGAGCAAGAGACCCAGTACTTC

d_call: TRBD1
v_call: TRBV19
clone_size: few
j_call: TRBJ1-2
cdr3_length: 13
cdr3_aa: CATRTGGDYGYTF
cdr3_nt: TGTGCCACCCGGACAGGGGGTGACTATGGCTACACCTTC

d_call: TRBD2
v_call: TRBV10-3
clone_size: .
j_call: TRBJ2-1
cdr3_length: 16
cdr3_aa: CAISEWGGSSYNEQFF
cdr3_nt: TGTGCCATCAGTGAGTGGGGGGGAAGCTCCTACAATGAGCAGTTCTTC

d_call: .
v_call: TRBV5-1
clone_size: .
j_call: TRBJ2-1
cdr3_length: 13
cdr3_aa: CASRRGLDNEQFF
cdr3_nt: TGCGCCAGCAGACGGGGACTCGACAATGAGCAGTTCTTC

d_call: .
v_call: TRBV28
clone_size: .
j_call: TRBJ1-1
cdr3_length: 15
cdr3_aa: CASSLWGGGNTEAFF
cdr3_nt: TGTGCCAGCAGTTTATGGGGCGGGGGGAACACTGAAGCTTTCTTT

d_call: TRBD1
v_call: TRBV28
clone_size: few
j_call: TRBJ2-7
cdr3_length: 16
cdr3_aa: CASTNIGTGASYEQYF
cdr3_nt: TGTGCCAGCACCAATATAGGGACAGGGGCGAGCTACGAGCAGTACTTC

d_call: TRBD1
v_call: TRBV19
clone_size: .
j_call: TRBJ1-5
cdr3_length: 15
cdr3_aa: CASSKTGVGDQPQHF
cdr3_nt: TGTGCCAGTAGTAAGACAGGGGTTGGGGATCAGCCCCAGCATTTT

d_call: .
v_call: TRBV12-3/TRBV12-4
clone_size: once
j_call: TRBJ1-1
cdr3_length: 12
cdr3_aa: CASSLGQSGAFF
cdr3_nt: TGTGCCAGCAGCCTTGGGCAGTCCGGCGCTTTCTTT

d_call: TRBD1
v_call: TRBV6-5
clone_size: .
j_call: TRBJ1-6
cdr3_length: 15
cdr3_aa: CASSKTGTGASPLHF
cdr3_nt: TGTGCCAGCAGTAAGACCGGGACAGGGGCTTCACCCCTCCACTTT

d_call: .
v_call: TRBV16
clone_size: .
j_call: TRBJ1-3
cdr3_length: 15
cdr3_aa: CASSHRQATGNTIYF
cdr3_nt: TGTGCCAGCAGCCACCGACAGGCGACTGGAAACACCATATATTTT

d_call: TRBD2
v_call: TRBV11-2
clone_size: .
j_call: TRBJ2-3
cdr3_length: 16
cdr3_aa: CASSPGLVLNTDTQYF
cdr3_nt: TGTGCCAGCAGCCCCGGACTAGTCCTAAACACAGATACGCAGTATTTT

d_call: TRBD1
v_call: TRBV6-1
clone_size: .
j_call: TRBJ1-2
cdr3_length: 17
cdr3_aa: CASSEGYRSRGVDGYTF
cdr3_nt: TGTGCCAGCAGTGAAGGATATCGTTCCAGGGGGGTAGATGGCTACACCTTC

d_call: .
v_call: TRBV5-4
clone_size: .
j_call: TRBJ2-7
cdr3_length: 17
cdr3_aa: CASSLMVGAGLINEQYF
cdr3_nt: TGTGCCAGCAGCTTGATGGTTGGTGCGGGTCTAATAAACGAGCAGTACTTC

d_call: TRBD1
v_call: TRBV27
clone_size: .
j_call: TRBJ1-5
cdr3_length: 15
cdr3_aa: CASSFQGQGGRPQHF
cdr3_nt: TGTGCCAGCAGTTTTCAGGGGCAGGGGGGTCGGCCCCAGCATTTT

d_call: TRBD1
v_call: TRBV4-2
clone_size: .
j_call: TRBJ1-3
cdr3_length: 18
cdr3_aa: CASSQERTGPFSGNTIYF
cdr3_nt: TGTGCCAGCAGCCAGGAGAGGACAGGTCCCTTCTCTGGAAACACCATATATTTT

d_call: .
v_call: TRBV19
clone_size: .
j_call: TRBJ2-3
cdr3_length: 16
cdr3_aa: CASSIGSSPSTDTQYF
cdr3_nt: TGTGCCAGTAGTATAGGCTCTAGCCCTAGCACAGATACGCAGTATTTT

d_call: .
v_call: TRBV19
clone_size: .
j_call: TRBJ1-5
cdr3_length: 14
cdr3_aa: CASSIQGFYQPQHF
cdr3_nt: TGTGCCAGTAGTATACAGGGGTTCTATCAGCCCCAGCATTTT

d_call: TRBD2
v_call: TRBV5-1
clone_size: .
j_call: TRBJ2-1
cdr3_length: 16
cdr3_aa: CASSLQTSGGYNEQFF
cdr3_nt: TGCGCCAGCAGCCTCCAAACTAGCGGGGGTTACAATGAGCAGTTCTTC

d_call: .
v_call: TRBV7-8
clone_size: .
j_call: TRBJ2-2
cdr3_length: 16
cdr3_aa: CASSFIGQSNTGELFF
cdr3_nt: TGTGCCAGCAGCTTCATCGGACAATCGAACACCGGGGAGCTGTTTTTT

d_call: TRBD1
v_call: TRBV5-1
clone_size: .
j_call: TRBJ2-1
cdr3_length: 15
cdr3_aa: CASRPTGGSYNEQFF
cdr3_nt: TGCGCCAGCAGGCCGACAGGGGGGAGCTACAATGAGCAGTTCTTC

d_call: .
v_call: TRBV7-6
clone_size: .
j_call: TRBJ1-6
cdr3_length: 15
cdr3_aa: CASSLEGQPNSPLHF
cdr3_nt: TGTGCCAGCAGCTTAGAAGGACAGCCGAATTCACCCCTCCACTTT

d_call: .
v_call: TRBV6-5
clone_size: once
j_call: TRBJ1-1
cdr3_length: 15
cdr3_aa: CASYVTGTQNTEAFF
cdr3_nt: TGTGCCAGCTATGTGACGGGGACACAGAACACTGAAGCTTTCTTT

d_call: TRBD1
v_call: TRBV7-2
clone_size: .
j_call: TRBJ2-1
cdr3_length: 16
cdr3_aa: CASSLRRTGGADEQFF
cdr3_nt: TGTGCCAGCAGCTTACGGAGGACAGGGGGCGCGGATGAGCAGTTCTTC

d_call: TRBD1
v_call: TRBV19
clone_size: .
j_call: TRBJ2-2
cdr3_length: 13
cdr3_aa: CASSVQGTGELFF
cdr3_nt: TGTGCCAGTAGTGTACAGGGGACCGGGGAGCTGTTTTTT

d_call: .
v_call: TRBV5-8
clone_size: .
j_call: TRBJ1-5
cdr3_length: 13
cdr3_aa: CASSYRGNQPQHF
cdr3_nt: TGTGCCAGCAGCTACCGGGGCAATCAGCCCCAGCATTTT

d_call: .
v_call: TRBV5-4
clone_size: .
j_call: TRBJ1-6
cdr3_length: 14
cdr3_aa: CASSLKQVNSPLHF
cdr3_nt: TGTGCCAGCAGCTTGAAACAGGTTAATTCACCCCTCCACTTT

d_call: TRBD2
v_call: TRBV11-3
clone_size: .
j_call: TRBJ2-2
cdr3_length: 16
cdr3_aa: CASSFIPGGGTGELFF
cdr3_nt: TGTGCCAGCAGCTTCATTCCGGGAGGGGGTACCGGGGAGCTGTTTTTT

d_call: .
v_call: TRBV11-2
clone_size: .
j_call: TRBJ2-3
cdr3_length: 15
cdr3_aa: CASSLDSFRTDTQYF
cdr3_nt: TGTGCCAGCAGCTTAGATTCCTTCCGCACAGATACGCAGTATTTT

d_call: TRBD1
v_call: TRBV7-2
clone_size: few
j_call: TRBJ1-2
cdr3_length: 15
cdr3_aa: CASSPQGQGLYGYTF
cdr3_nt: TGTGCCAGCAGCCCACAGGGACAGGGCCTCTATGGCTACACCTTC

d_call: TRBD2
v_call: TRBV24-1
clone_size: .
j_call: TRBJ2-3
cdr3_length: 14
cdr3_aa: CATSVTSGGDTQYF
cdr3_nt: TGTGCCACCAGTGTGACTAGCGGGGGAGATACGCAGTATTTT

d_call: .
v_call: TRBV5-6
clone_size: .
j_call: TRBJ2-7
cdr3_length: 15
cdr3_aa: CASSLGPGPSYEQYF
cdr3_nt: TGTGCCAGCAGCTTGGGACCAGGGCCCTCCTACGAGCAGTACTTC

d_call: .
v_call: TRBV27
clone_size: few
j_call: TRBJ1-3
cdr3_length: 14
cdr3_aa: CASKTGGSGNTIYF
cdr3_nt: TGTGCCAGCAAGACAGGCGGCTCTGGAAACACCATATATTTT

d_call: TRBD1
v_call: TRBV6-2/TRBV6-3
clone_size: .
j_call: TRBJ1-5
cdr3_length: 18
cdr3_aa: CASSYTDRVGNINQPQHF
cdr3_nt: TGTGCCAGCAGTTACACGGACAGGGTGGGGAACATCAATCAGCCCCAGCATTTT

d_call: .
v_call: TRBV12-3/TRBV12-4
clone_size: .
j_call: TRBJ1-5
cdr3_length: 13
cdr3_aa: CASSWGGNQPQHF
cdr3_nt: TGTGCCAGCAGCTGGGGCGGCAATCAGCCCCAGCATTTT

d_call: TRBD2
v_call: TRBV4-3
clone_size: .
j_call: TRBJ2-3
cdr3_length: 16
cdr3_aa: CASSQEAGGRTDTQYF
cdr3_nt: TGCGCCAGCAGCCAAGAGGCGGGGGGAAGGACAGATACGCAGTATTTT

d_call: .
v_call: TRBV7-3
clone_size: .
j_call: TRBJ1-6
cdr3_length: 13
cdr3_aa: CASSPSLISPLHF
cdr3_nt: TGTGCCAGCAGCCCTTCACTAATTTCACCCCTCCACTTT

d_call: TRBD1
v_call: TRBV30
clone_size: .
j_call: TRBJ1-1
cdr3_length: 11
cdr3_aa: CAWRETGEAFF
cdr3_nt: TGTGCCTGGAGGGAGACAGGGGAAGCTTTCTTT

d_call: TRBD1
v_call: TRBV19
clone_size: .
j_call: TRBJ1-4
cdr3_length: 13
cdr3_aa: CASKDRVREKLFF
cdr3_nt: TGTGCCAGCAAGGACAGGGTGAGGGAAAAACTGTTTTTT

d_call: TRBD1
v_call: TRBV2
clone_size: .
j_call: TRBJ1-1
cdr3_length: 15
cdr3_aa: CASSEAQGGFDEAFF
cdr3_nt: TGTGCCAGCAGTGAAGCCCAGGGGGGCTTTGATGAAGCTTTCTTT

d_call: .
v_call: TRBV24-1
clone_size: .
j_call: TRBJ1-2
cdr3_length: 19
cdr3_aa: CATSDLTTALGSANYGYTF
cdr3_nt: TGTGCCACCAGTGATTTAACGACAGCCCTGGGTTCAGCTAACTATGGCTACACCTTC

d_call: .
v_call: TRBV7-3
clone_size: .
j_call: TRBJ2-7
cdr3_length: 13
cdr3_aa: CASSFQGSYEQYF
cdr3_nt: TGTGCCAGCAGCTTTCAGGGAAGCTACGAGCAGTACTTC